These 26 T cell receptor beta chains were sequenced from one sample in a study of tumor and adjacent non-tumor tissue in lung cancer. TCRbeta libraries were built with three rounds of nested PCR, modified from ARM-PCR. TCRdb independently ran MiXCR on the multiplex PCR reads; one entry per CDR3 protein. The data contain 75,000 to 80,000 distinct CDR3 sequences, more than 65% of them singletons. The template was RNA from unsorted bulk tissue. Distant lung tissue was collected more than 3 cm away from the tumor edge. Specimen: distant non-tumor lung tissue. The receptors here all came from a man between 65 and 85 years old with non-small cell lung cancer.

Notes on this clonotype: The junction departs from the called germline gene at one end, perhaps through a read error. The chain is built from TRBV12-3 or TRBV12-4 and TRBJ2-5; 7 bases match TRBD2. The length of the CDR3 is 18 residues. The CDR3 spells CTSSFKRGGPRGAEAQYF. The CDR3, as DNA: TGTACCAGCAGTTTCAAAAGGGGAGGGCCTCGTGGAGCAGAGGCCCAGTACTTC.

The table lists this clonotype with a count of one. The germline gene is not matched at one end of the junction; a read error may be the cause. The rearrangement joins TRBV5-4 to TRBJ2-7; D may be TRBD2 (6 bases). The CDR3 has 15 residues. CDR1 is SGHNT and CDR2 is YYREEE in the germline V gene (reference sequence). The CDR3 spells CAGTTYGTVTYKQYF. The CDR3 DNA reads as TGTGCCGGAACGACATACGGGACTGTAACCTACAAGCAGTACTTC.

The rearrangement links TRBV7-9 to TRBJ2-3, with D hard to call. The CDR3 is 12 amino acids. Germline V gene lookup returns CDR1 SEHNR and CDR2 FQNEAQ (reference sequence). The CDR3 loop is CASNSPRDTQYF. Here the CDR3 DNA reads TGTGCAAGTAACTCCCCACGTGATACGCAGTATTTT.

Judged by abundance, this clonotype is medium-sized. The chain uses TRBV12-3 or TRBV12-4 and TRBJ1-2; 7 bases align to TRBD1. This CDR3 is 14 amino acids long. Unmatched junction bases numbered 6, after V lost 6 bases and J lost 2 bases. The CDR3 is CASRAGTDNYGYTF. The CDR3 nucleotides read TGTGCCAGCAGGGCCGGGACAGACAACTATGGCTACACCTTC.

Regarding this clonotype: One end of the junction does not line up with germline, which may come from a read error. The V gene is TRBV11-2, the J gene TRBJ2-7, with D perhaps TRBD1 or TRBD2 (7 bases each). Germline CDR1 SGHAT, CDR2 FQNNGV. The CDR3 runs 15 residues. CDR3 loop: CASNPGRGPTHVQYF. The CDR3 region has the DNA TGCGCCAGCAACCCAGGGAGGGGGCCGACCCACGTGCAGTACTTC.

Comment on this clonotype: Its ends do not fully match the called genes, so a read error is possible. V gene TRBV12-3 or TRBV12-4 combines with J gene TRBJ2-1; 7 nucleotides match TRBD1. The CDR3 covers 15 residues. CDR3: CTSSPDRSSYNEQIF. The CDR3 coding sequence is TGTACCAGCAGTCCGGACAGGAGCTCATACAATGAGCAGATCTTC.

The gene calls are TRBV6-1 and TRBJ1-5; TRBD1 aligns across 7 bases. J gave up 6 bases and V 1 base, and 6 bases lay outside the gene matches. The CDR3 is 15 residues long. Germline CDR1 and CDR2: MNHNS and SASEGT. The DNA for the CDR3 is TGTGCCAGCAGTGAAGAGAGAGGGGGCATTCAGCCCCAGCATTTT. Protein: CASSEERGGIQPQHF.

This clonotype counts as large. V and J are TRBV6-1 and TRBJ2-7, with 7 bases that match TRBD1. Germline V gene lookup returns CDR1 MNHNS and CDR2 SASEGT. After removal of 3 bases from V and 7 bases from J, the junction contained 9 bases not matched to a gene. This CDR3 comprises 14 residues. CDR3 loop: CASSDYPTDREQYF. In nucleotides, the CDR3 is TGTGCCAGCAGTGATTACCCAACGGACAGGGAGCAGTACTTC.

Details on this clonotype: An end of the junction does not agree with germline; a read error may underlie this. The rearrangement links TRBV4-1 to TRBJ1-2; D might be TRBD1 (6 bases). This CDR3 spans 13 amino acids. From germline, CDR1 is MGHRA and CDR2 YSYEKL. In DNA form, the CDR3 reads TGCGCGAGCAGCCAAGCAGGGGTATATGGCTACACCTTC. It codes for CASSQAGVYGYTF.

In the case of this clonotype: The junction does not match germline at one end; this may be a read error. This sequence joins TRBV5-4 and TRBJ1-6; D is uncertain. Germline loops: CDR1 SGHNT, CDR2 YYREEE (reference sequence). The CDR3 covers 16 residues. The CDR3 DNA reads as TGTGCCAGCAGCTACTTACCGGTACACCTTAATTCACCCTTCCACTTT. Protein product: CASSYLPVHLNSPFHF.

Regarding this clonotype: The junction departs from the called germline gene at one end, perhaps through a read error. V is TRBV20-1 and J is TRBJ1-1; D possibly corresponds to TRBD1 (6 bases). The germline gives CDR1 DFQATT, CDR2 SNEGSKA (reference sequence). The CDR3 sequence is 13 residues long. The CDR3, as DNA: TGCGCGGGGGCAGACCCCATGAATAATGAAGGTTTCTTT. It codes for CAGADPMNNEGFF.

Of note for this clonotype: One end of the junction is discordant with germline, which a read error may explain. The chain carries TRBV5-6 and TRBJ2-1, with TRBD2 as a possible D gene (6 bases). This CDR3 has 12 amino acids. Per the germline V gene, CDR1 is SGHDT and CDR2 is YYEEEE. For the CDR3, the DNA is TGTGCCAGCAGCACTAGGGGAGGTGAGCAATTCTTC. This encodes CASSTRGGEQFF.

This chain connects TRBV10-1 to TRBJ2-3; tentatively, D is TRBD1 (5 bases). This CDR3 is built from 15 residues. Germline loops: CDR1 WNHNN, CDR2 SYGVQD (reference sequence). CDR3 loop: CARSDGAAGTDTQYF. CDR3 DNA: TGCGCAAGAAGTGATGGGGCGGCTGGCACAGATACGCAGTATTTT.

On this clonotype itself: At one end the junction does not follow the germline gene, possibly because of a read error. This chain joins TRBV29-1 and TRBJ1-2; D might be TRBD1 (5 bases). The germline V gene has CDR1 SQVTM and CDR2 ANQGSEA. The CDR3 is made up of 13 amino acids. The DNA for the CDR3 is TGCGGCGTTGGAGGGGCTATTATGGATGGCTACATCTTC. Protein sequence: CGVGGAIMDGYIF.

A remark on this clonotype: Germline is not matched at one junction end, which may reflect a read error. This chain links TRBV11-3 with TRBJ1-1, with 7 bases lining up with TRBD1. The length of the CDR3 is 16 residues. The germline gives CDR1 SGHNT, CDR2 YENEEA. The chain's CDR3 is CVSSFRDRTLNNEAFF. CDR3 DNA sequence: TGTGTTAGCAGCTTCCGGGACAGAACCCTTAACAATGAAGCTTTCTTT.

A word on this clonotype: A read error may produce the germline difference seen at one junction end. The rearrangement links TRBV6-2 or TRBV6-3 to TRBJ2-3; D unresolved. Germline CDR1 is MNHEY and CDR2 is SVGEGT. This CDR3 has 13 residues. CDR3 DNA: TGTGCCAGCAGTTACGTCACCACTGATACGCAATATTTT. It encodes CASSYVTTDTQYF.

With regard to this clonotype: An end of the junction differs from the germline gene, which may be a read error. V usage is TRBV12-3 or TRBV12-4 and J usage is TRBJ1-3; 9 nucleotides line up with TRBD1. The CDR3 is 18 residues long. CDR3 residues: CASIRPGTGIGSGNTIYF. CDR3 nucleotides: TGTGCCAGCATTCGTCCTGGGACAGGGATCGGCTCTGGAAACACAATATATTTT.

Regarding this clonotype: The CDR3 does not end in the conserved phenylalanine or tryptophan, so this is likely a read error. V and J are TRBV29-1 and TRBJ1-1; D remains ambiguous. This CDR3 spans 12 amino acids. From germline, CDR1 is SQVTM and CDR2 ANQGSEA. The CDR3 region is CGVVTERPEAFI. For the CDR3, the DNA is TGCGGCGTTGTGACGGAGAGGCCTGAAGCTTTCATT.

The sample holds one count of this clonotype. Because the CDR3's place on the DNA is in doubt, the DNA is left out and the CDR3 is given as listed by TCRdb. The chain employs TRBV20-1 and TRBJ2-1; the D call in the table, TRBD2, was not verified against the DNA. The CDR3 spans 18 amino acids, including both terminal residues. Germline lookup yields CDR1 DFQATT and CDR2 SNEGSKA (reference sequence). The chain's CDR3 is CGARVAAGAISSYNELFF.

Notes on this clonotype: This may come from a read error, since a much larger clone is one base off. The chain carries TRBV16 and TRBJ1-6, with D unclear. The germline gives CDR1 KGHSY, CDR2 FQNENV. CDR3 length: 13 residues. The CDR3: CASIQLSQAPLHF. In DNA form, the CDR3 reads TGTGCCAGCATCCAATTGTCCCAGGCGCCCCTCCACTTT.

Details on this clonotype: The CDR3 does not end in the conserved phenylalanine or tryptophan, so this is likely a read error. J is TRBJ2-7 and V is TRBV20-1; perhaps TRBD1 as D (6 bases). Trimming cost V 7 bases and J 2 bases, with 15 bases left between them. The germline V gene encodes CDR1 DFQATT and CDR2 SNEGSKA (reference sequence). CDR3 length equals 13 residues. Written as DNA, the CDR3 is TGCAGTGTTGCACAGGGAACCCCCTACGAGCAGTACTTA. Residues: CSVAQGTPYEQYL.

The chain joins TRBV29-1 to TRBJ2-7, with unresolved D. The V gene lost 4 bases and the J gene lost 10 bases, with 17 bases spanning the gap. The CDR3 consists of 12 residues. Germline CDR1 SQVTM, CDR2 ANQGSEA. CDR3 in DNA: TGCAGCGTTGTTGCTTCATCCTGCGAACAGTACTTC. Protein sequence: CSVVASSCEQYF.

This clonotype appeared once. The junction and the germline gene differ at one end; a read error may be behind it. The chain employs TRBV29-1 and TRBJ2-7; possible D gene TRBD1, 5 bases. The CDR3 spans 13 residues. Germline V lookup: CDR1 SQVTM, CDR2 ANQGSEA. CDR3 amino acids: CSDEGQGTYEQYF. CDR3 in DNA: TGCAGCGATGAAGGTCAGGGTACCTACGAGCAGTACTTC.

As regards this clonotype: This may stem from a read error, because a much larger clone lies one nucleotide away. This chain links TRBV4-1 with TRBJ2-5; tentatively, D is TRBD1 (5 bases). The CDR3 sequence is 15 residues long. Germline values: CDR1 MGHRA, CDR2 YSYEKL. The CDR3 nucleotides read TGCGCCAGCAGCCAAGTATTGACAGTTGAAGAGACCCGGTACTTC. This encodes CASSQVLTVEETRYF.

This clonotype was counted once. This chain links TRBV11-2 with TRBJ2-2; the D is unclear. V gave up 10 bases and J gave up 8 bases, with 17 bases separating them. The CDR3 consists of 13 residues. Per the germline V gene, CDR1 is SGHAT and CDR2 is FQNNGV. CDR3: CAISLQRRGELFF. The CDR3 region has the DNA TGTGCCATCAGTTTACAGCGTCGAGGGGAGCTGTTTTTT.

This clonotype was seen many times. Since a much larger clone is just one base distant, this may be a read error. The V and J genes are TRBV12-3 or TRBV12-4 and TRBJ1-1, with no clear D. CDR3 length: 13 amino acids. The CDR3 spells CTSSEELYTEAFF. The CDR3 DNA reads TGTACCAGCAGTGAGGAGCTCTACACTGAAGCTTTCTTT.